This T cell receptor beta chain was obtained from a study of identical twins. Whole-study findings and limits: Modelling approaches yielded underestimates of out-of-frame TCR alpha sharing between monozygotic twins. Interpretation of the results relied on cross-sectional statistical analysis and not on following the same donors. Shared out-of-frame alpha sequences (those common to twins) showed excess low generation probability.

MiXCR, run by TCRdb on the 5' RACE reads, gives a single entry per CDR3 protein. Of 1.5 million to 2 million distinct CDR3 sequences in the sample, about 32% were seen once. With no exceptions, donors were healthy Caucasians. This clonotype was seen only a few times. The antigen is unknown. Germline values: CDR1 SQVTM, CDR2 ANQGSEA. The CDR3 extends over 12 amino acids. Germline trimming cut 6 bases from V and 5 bases from J; bases unmatched to any gene: 5. The sample comprised cord blood. The source of this sequence is a newborn girl in good health. The chain is built from TRBV29-1 and TRBJ1-1, with 8 nucleotides matching TRBD1. CDR3 in amino acids: CSVHDRGTEAFF. Written as DNA, the CDR3 is TGCAGCGTCCACGACAGGGGAACTGAAGCTTTCTTT.